This is a list of T cell receptor beta chains from one sample in a study of CD8+CD57+ T cells in acquired aplastic anemia. TCRdb processed the reads anew with MiXCR; each CDR3 protein has one entry. The data contain 270,000 or so distinct CDR3 sequences, around 82% of them singletons. Input material: sorted CD4+, CD8+, or CD8+CD57+ T cells (not recorded which) from PBMCs. These receptors were taken from a human donor with aplastic anemia. Each CDR3 is given with its conserved first and last residue. The order of the fields is clone size, V gene, D gene, J gene, CDR3 protein, CDR3 DNA. The D gene is left open where the match is weak. Clone size is not always given. Where it is, it says once, few, many or a class for expanded clones.

clone_size: NA
v_call: TRBV2
d_call: NA
j_call: TRBJ2-3
cdr3_aa: CASGEGGTDKKYF
cdr3_nt: TGTGCCAGCGGGGAGGGGGGGACAGATAAGAAGTATTTT

clone_size: few
v_call: TRBV29-1
d_call: NA
j_call: TRBJ1-4
cdr3_aa: CSVEMGLMGEKLFF
cdr3_nt: TGCAGCGTTGAAATGGGGTTAATGGGTGAAAAACTGTTTTTT

clone_size: once
v_call: TRBV19
d_call: TRBD2
j_call: TRBJ2-1
cdr3_aa: CASSIAPGLAAHNEQFF
cdr3_nt: TGTGCCAGTAGTATAGCTCCGGGACTAGCTGCCCACAATGAGCAGTTCTTC

clone_size: NA
v_call: TRBV7-8
d_call: TRBD2
j_call: TRBJ2-1
cdr3_aa: CASSITSGRYDEQFF
cdr3_nt: TGTGCCAGTAGTATCACTAGCGGAAGGTACGATGAGCAGTTCTTC

clone_size: NA
v_call: TRBV9
d_call: NA
j_call: TRBJ1-6
cdr3_aa: CASSLGVGGYNPPLHF
cdr3_nt: TGTGCCAGCAGCTTGGGGGTGGGCGGCTATAATCCCCCCCTCCACTTT

clone_size: once
v_call: TRBV7-9
d_call: NA
j_call: TRBJ2-3
cdr3_aa: CACGDGGYHTTHF
cdr3_nt: TGTGCCTGCGGGGACGGGGGCTACCATACGACGCATTTT

clone_size: NA
v_call: TRBV7-2
d_call: TRBD1
j_call: TRBJ1-5
cdr3_aa: CASGRTGTQDQHF
cdr3_nt: TGCGCCAGCGGCCGGACAGGGACCCAGGACCAGCATTTT

clone_size: NA
v_call: TRBV15
d_call: TRBD2
j_call: TRBJ2-3
cdr3_aa: CATSEVTSGGRNTQYF
cdr3_nt: TGTGCCACCAGCGAAGTGACTAGCGGAGGCAGGAATACGCAGTATTTT

clone_size: NA
v_call: TRBV20-1
d_call: NA
j_call: TRBJ2-1
cdr3_aa: CSPIDRRSSYNEQFF
cdr3_nt: TGCAGTCCCATCGACAGGCGGAGCTCCTACAATGAGCAGTTCTTC

clone_size: NA
v_call: TRBV19
d_call: NA
j_call: TRBJ2-3
cdr3_aa: CASTSGSWYTDTQYF
cdr3_nt: TGTGCCAGTACGTCAGGTTCCTGGTACACAGATACGCAGTATTTT

clone_size: NA
v_call: TRBV6-1
d_call: TRBD1
j_call: TRBJ2-7
cdr3_aa: CASKDGTGHYEQYF
cdr3_nt: TGTGCCAGCAAGGACGGGACAGGGCACTACGAGCAGTACTTC

clone_size: NA
v_call: TRBV7-9
d_call: NA
j_call: TRBJ1-1
cdr3_aa: CASSLDLRGDADVFF
cdr3_nt: TGTGCCAGCAGCTTAGATCTGAGAGGGGACGCTGACGTTTTCTTT

clone_size: NA
v_call: TRBV27
d_call: TRBD2
j_call: TRBJ2-3
cdr3_aa: CASSPGGQYF
cdr3_nt: TGTGCCAGCAGCCCGGGGGGGCAGTATTTT

clone_size: NA
v_call: TRBV9
d_call: TRBD2
j_call: TRBJ2-2
cdr3_aa: CASSGLAGKAGELFF
cdr3_nt: TGTGCCAGCAGCGGCTTAGCGGGTAAGGCCGGGGAGCTGTTTTTT

clone_size: NA
v_call: TRBV7-3
d_call: NA
j_call: TRBJ2-7
cdr3_aa: CASKLAGEDYAQYF
cdr3_nt: TGTGCCAGCAAGTTAGCAGGGGAGGACTACGCGCAGTACTTC

clone_size: NA
v_call: TRBV7-2
d_call: NA
j_call: TRBJ2-3
cdr3_aa: CASSSDRGPETQYF
cdr3_nt: TGTGCCAGCAGTTCGGACAGAGGACCCGAAACGCAGTATTTT

clone_size: NA
v_call: TRBV7-6
d_call: TRBD1
j_call: TRBJ1-1
cdr3_aa: CASSSEGAGTDTQFF
cdr3_nt: TGTGCCAGCAGCTCAGAGGGGGCAGGGACAGATACGCAGTTCTTT

clone_size: NA
v_call: TRBV11-2
d_call: NA
j_call: TRBJ2-7
cdr3_aa: CASSWDVGSYEQYF
cdr3_nt: TGTGCCAGCAGCTGGGATGTAGGGTCCTACGAGCAGTACTTC

clone_size: NA
v_call: TRBV11-3
d_call: NA
j_call: TRBJ1-1
cdr3_aa: CASSLDVTALVNTEAFF
cdr3_nt: TGTGCCAGCAGCTTAGATGTCACAGCCCTGGTGAACACTGAAGCTTTCTTT

clone_size: NA
v_call: TRBV7-9
d_call: NA
j_call: TRBJ2-6
cdr3_aa: CASSFQRSGGTNDLTF
cdr3_nt: TGTGCCAGCAGCTTTCAAAGAAGCGGCGGGACCAATGACCTGACTTTC

clone_size: NA
v_call: TRBV7-9
d_call: TRBD2
j_call: TRBJ2-1
cdr3_aa: CAYNVERCGGSDEQFF
cdr3_nt: TGTGCCTACAACGTAGAAAGGTGCGGGGGGAGCGATGAGCAGTTCTTC

clone_size: NA
v_call: TRBV12-3/TRBV12-4
d_call: NA
j_call: TRBJ2-7
cdr3_aa: CASSYTRYEQYF
cdr3_nt: TGTGCCAGCAGTTATACCCGCTACGAGCAGTACTTC

clone_size: few
v_call: TRBV7-8
d_call: NA
j_call: TRBJ2-7
cdr3_aa: CASSRLNGPSPYEQYF
cdr3_nt: TGTGCCAGCAGTCGTCTTAATGGGCCGTCCCCCTACGAGCAGTACTTC

clone_size: NA
v_call: TRBV5-6
d_call: NA
j_call: TRBJ2-7
cdr3_aa: CASGSAWGREIPYEQYF
cdr3_nt: TGTGCCAGCGGCTCCGCGTGGGGCAGGGAAATCCCCTACGAGCAGTACTTC

clone_size: NA
v_call: TRBV15
d_call: TRBD2
j_call: TRBJ2-3
cdr3_aa: CASSCGGRPYAQYF
cdr3_nt: TGTGCCAGCAGCTGCGGGGGACGTCCCTATGCGCAGTATTTT

clone_size: NA
v_call: TRBV7-8
d_call: NA
j_call: TRBJ1-1
cdr3_aa: CASSLEVGADTQYFF
cdr3_nt: TGTGCCAGCAGCTTAGAGGTAGGAGCCGACACGCAGTATTTCTTT

clone_size: NA
v_call: TRBV7-8
d_call: NA
j_call: TRBJ2-3
cdr3_aa: CASSVGSDTGQF
cdr3_nt: TGTGCCAGCAGCGTAGGTTCTGATACGGGGCAGTTT

clone_size: few
v_call: TRBV10-3
d_call: NA
j_call: TRBJ2-7
cdr3_aa: CAINRQAHSSYEQYF
cdr3_nt: TGTGCCATCAATCGACAGGCCCATTCCTCCTACGAGCAGTACTTC

clone_size: NA
v_call: TRBV9
d_call: NA
j_call: TRBJ2-7
cdr3_aa: CATSVDDCPGYEQYF
cdr3_nt: TGTGCCACCAGCGTAGATGACTGCCCCGGGTACGAGCAGTACTTC

clone_size: NA
v_call: TRBV2
d_call: NA
j_call: TRBJ2-5
cdr3_aa: CASSGGCIHEQFYF
cdr3_nt: TGTGCCAGCAGTGGTGGCTGCATCCATGAGCAGTTCTACTTC

clone_size: once
v_call: TRBV7-8
d_call: NA
j_call: TRBJ2-5
cdr3_aa: CATSIASNQETQYF
cdr3_nt: TGTGCCACCAGCATAGCGTCAAACCAAGAGACCCAGTACTTC

clone_size: NA
v_call: TRBV12-5
d_call: NA
j_call: TRBJ2-3
cdr3_aa: CANEAGGTDTQYF
cdr3_nt: TGTGCCAATGAAGCCGGGGGCACAGATACGCAGTATTTT

clone_size: many
v_call: TRBV2
d_call: NA
j_call: TRBJ2-5
cdr3_aa: CASGDGGTETQYF
cdr3_nt: TGTGCCAGCGGGGACGGGGGCACAGAGACCCAGTACTTC

clone_size: NA
v_call: TRBV9
d_call: NA
j_call: TRBJ1-2
cdr3_aa: CASSLRGGATDGYTF
cdr3_nt: TGTGCCAGCAGCTTGAGGGGGGGCGCCACAGATGGGTACACCTTC

clone_size: once
v_call: TRBV10-2
d_call: NA
j_call: TRBJ2-2
cdr3_aa: CASSQTPGGPNTGKLFF
cdr3_nt: TGCGCCAGCAGCCAGACTCCAGGGGGGCCGAACACCGGGAAGCTGTTTTTT

clone_size: NA
v_call: TRBV2
d_call: NA
j_call: TRBJ1-5
cdr3_aa: CASSHTCSQQPQLF
cdr3_nt: TGCGCCAGCAGTCATACATGTAGCCAGCAGCCGCAGCTTTTT

clone_size: NA
v_call: TRBV7-2
d_call: TRBD1
j_call: TRBJ2-5
cdr3_aa: CASSLAMTGGQETQYF
cdr3_nt: TGTGCCAGCAGCTTAGCGATGACAGGGGGACAAGAGACCCAGTACTTC

clone_size: NA
v_call: TRBV7-9
d_call: NA
j_call: TRBJ2-3
cdr3_aa: CASSLEGGGHVHYF
cdr3_nt: TGTGCCAGCAGCTTGGAGGGGGGCGGGCACGTACATTATTTT

clone_size: NA
v_call: TRBV7-3
d_call: NA
j_call: TRBJ2-1
cdr3_aa: CASSRQADAVGHWFF
cdr3_nt: TGTGCCAGCTCCAGACAGGCGGACGCCGTTGGACACTGGTTCTTC

clone_size: NA
v_call: TRBV7-9
d_call: TRBD1
j_call: TRBJ1-6
cdr3_aa: CASSSDRGSSPVHF
cdr3_nt: TGTGCCAGCAGCTCAGACAGGGGCAGTTCGCCCGTCCACTTT